Sequencing of this T cell receptor (beta chain) was carried out in a study of blood T cells in healthy people across ages. General study findings and limits: Versus aged donors, long-lived donors had higher diversity and more naive CD4+ cells. Age showed a roughly linear inverse relationship with TCR beta diversity per million T cells.

From germline, CDR1 is SNHLY and CDR2 FYNNEI. The CDR3 totals 13 residues. Trimming stripped 7 bases from V and 4 bases from J, with 11 bases between. Using a J-beta primer mix together with a sample-barcoded 5' primer, a second PCR was run for roughly 6 to 12 cycles. A single record per CDR3 protein comes from TCRdb applying MiXCR to the 5' RACE reads. The sample yields 2 million or so distinct CDR3 sequences, 49% seen once. Every donor contributed about 10 milliliters of peripheral blood by blood draw. About this clonotype itself: Antigen unknown.

The sequenced sample was blood. The rearrangement uses TRBV2 and TRBJ2-1; no clear D gene. The TCR comes from a woman between 40 and 55 years old in good health. CDR3 region: CASNPLGYNEQFF. Written as DNA, the CDR3 is TGTGCCAGCAATCCGCTGGGGTACAATGAGCAGTTCTTC.